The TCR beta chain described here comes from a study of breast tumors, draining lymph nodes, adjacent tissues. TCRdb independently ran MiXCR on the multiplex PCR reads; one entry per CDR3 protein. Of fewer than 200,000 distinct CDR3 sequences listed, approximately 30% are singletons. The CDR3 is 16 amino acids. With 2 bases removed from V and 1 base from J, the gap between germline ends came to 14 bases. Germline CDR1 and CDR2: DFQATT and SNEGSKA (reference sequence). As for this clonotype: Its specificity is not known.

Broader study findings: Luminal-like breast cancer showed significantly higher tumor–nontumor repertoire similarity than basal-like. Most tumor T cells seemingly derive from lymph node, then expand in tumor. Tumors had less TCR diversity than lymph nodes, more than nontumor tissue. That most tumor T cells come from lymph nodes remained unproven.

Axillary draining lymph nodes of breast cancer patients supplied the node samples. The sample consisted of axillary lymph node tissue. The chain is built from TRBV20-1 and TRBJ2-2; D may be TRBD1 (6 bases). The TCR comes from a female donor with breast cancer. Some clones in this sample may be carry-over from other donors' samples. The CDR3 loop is CSARIIRGMNTGELFF. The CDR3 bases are TGCAGTGCTAGAATTATCAGGGGAATGAACACCGGGGAGCTGTTTTTT.